The source of this TCR beta chain is a study of beta chain features in type 1 diabetes. Investigators reverse transcribed all isolated RNA, so they sequenced expressed TCRB transcripts. Data came from immunoSEQ multiplex PCR; TCRdb stores just in-frame clones and leaves some out. Among hundreds of thousands of clones listed, about 10% were seen once. Trimming left V 3 bases short and J 4 bases short, with 13 bases between. From germline, CDR1 is LNHNV and CDR2 YYDKDF (reference sequence). The CDR3 sequence is 15 residues long. The receptor was derived from a woman aged 18-29 years in good health. The chain uses TRBV15 and TRBJ1-3, with D possibly being TRBD1 (6 bases). The sample taken for sequencing was naive CD4+ T cells from blood. CDR3 in amino acids: CATSSRTVTGNTIYF. The CDR3 DNA reads as TGTGCCACCAGCAGTCGGACAGTCACCGGAAACACCATATATTTT.